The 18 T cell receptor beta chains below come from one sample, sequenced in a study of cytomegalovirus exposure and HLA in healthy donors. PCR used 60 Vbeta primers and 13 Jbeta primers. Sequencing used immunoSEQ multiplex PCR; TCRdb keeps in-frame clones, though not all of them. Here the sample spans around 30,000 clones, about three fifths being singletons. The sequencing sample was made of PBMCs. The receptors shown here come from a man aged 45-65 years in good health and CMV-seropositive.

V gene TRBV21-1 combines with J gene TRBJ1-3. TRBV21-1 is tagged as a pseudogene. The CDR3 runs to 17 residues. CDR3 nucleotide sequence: TGTGCCAGCAGGGACTTCAGAAAGTTAGGGAAGGGAAACACCATATATTTT. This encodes CASRDFRKLGKGNTIYF.

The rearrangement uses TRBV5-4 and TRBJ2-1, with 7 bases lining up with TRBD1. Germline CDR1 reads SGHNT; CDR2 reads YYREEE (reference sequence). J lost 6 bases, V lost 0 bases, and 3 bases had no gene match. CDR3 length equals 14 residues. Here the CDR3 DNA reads TGTGCCAGCAGCTTGGACAGGGGTACCAATGAGCAGTTCTTC. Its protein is CASSLDRGTNEQFF.

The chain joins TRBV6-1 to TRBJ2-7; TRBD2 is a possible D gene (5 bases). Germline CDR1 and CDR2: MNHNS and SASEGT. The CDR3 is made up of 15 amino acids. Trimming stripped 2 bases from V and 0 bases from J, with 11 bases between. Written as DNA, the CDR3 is TGTGCCAGCAGTGAAAGCGGCAGTCCCTCCTACGAGCAGTACTTC. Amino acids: CASSESGSPSYEQYF.

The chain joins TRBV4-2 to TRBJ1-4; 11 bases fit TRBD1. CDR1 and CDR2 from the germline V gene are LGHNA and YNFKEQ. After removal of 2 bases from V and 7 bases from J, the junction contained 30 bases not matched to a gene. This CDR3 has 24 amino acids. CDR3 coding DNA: TGTGCCAGCAGCCAACCCGGGACAGGGGGGGGGACGTCATTCTTTCGGCCTATCGGTGAAAAACTGTTTTTT. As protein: CASSQPGTGGGTSFFRPIGEKLFF.

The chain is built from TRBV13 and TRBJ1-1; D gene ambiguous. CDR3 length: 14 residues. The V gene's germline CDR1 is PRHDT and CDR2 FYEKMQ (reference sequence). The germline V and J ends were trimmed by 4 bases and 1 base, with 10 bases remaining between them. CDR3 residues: CASSSHTENTEAFF. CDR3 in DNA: TGTGCCAGCAGCTCCCATACAGAGAACACTGAAGCTTTCTTT.

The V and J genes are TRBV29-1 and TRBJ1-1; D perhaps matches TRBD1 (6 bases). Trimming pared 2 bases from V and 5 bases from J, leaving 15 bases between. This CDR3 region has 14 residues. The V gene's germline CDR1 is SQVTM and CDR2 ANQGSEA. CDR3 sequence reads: CSVERGARGTEAFF. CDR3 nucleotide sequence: TGCAGCGTTGAACGGGGGGCGCGAGGAACTGAAGCTTTCTTT.

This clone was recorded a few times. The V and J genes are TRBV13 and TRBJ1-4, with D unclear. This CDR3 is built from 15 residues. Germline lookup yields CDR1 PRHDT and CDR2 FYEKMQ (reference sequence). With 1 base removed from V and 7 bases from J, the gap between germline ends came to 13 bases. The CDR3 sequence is CASSLDRGIAEKLFF. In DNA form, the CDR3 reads TGTGCCAGCAGCTTAGATCGGGGAATTGCTGAAAAACTGTTTTTT.

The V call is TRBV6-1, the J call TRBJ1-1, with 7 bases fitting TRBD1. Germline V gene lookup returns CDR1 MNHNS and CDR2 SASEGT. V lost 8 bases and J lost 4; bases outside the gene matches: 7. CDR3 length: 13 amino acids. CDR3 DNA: TGTGCCAGCGTAGACAGGGTGGTCACTGAAGCTTTCTTT. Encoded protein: CASVDRVVTEAFF.

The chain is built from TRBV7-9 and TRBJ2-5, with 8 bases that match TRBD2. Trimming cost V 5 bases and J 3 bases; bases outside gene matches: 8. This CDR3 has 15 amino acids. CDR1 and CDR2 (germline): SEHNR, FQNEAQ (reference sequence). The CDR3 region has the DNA TGTGCCAGCAGCCCAGTGACGGGGGGGGAAGAGACCCAGTACTTC. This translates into CASSPVTGGEETQYF.

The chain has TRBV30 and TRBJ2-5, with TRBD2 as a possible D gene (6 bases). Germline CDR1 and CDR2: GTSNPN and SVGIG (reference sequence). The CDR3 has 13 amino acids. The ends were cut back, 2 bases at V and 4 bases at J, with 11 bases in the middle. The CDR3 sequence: CAWSKGGPETQYF. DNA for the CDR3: TGTGCCTGGAGTAAAGGAGGGCCAGAGACCCAGTACTTC.

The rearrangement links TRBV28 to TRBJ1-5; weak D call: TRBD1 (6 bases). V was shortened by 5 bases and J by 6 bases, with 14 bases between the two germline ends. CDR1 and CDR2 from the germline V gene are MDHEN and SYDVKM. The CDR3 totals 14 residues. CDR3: CASSTTDRRQPQHF. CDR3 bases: TGTGCCAGCAGTACCACCGACAGGCGTCAGCCCCAGCATTTT.

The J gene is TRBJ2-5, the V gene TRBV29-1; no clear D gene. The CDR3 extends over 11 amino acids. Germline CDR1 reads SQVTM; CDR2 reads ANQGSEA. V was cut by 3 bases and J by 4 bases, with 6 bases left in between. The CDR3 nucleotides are TGCAGCGTTGAGAACTTAGAGACCCAGTACTTC. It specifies CSVENLETQYF.

CDR3 coding DNA: TGTGCCTTGGGACAGGGCCCCCACGAGCAGTACTTC. Translation: CALGQGPHEQYF. The chain employs TRBV30 and TRBJ2-7, with 9 positions matching TRBD1. This CDR3 has 12 residues. V lost 7 bases and J lost 5; bases outside the gene matches: 6. Germline CDR1 and CDR2: GTSNPN and SVGIG (reference sequence).

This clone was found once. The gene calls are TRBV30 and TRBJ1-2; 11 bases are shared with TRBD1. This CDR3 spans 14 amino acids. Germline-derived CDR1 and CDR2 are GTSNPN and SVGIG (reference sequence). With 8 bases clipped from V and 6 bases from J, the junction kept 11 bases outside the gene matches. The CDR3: CARTRTGGGDGYTF. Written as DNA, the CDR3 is TGTGCCCGGACACGGACAGGGGGCGGGGATGGCTACACCTTC.

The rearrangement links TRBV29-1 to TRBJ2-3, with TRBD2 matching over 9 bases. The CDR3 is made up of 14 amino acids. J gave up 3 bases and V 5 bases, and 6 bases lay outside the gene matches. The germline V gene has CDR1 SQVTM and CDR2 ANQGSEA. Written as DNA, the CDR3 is TGCAGCGTTCCCCGGGCGGGAGGGACAGATACGCAGTATTTT. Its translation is CSVPRAGGTDTQYF.

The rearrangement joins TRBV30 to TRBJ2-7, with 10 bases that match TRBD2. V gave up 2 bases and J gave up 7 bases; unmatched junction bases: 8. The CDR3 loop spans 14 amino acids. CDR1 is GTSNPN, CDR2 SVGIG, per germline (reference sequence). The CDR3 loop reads CAWSMASGSGEQYF. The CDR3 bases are TGTGCCTGGAGTATGGCTAGCGGGAGTGGGGAGCAGTACTTC. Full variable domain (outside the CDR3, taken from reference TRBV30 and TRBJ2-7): SQTIHQWPATLVQPVGSPLSLECTVEGTSNPNLYWYRQAAGRGLQLLFYSVGIGQISSEVPQNLSASRPQDRQFILSSKKLLLSDSGFYLCAWSMASGSGEQYFGPGTRLTVT.

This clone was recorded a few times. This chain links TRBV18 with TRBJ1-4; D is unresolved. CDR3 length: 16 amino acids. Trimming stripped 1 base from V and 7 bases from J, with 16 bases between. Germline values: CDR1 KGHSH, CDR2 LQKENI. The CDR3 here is CASSPLGSLGAEKLFF. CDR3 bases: TGTGCCAGCTCACCACTCGGGAGCCTAGGCGCTGAAAAACTGTTTTTT.

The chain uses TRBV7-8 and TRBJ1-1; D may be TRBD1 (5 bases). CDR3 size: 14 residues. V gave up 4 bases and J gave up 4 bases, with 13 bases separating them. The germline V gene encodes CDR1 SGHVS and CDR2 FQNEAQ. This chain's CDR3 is CASSWVGASTEAFF. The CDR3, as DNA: TGTGCCAGCAGCTGGGTAGGGGCGAGCACTGAAGCTTTCTTT.